The subject of this entry is one T cell receptor (beta chain). The source of the sample is a study of blood T cell repertoires in COVID-19. The germline CDR1 and CDR2 sequences are KGHSH and LQKENI. Deletions cut 2 bases from V and 3 bases from J, with 7 bases between. The CDR3 contains 13 residues. Profiling relied on immunoSEQ multiplex PCR, and the TCRdb table lists in-frame clones only, not all of them. The repertoire includes 150,000 or so clones, roughly nine tenths of them detected once, and 0.55% sits in the top ten. The sequence derives from a man aged 50-59 years with acute or convalescent COVID-19. V gene TRBV18 combines with J gene TRBJ2-5, with D possibly matching TRBD2 (6 bases). The sequenced sample was peripheral blood. DNA of the CDR3: TGTGCCAGCTCACCAAGGAGGGAAGAGACCCAGTACTTC. This translates into CASSPRREETQYF.